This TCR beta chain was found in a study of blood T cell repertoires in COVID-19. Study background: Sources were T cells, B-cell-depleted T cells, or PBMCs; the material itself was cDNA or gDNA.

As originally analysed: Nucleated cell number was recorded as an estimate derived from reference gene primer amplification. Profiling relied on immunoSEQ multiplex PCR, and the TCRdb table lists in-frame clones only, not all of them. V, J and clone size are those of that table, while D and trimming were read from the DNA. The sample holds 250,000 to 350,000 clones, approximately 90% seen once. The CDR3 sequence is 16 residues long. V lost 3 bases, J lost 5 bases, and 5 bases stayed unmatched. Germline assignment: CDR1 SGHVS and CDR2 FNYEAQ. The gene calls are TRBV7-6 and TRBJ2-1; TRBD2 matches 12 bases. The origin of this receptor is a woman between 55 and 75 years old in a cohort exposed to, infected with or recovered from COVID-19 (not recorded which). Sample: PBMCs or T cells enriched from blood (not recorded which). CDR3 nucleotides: TGTGCCAGCAGCTTGTTAGGACTAGCGGGAAACAATGAGCAGTTCTTC. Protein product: CASSLLGLAGNNEQFF.